This entry lists 4 T cell receptor beta chains sequenced from one sample in a study of blood T cells in healthy people across ages. Through a sample-barcoded 5' primer and a J-beta primer mix, a second PCR was run for roughly 6 to 12 cycles. One entry per CDR3 protein results from TCRdb running MiXCR on the 5' RACE reads. In the table there are 800,000 to 950,000 distinct CDR3 sequences, roughly 28% of which are singletons. These data were also filed under a second study, of T cells of mothers and their children.

What was sequenced was blood. These receptors were collected from a woman between 35 and 50 years old in good health.

This clonotype has more than one count but fewer than ten. V usage is TRBV20-1 and J usage is TRBJ1-5; maybe TRBD1 (5 bases). V gave up 6 bases and J gave up 0 bases, with 15 bases separating them. The germline V gene has CDR1 DFQATT and CDR2 SNEGSKA (reference sequence). The CDR3 totals 15 residues. CDR3 nucleotide sequence: TGCAGTGCGGCGACAGAATTTTATAGCAATCAGCCCCAGCATTTT. Protein product: CSAATEFYSNQPQHF.

This clonotype was seen only a few times. The rearrangement uses TRBV12-3 or TRBV12-4 and TRBJ1-5; weak D call: TRBD1 (6 bases). Trimming removed 6 bases at V and 4 bases at J, with 13 bases between. The CDR3 consists of 14 residues. The chain's CDR3 is CASRTAGENQPQHF. The DNA for the CDR3 is TGTGCCAGCAGGACCGCAGGGGAGAATCAGCCCCAGCATTTT.

A word on this clonotype: One base away lies a much larger clone, so this may be a sequencing read error. The chain joins TRBV12-3 or TRBV12-4 to TRBJ2-7; possibly TRBD1 or TRBD2 for D (5 bases each). The CDR3 extends over 14 amino acids. Between the trimmed V and J ends, which lost 8 bases and 6 bases, there was a span of 20 bases. The CDR3 reads CASALSDRSCEQYF. DNA of the CDR3: TGTGCCAGCGCCCTTAGCGACAGAAGCTGCGAGCAGTACTTC.

In this sample, this clonotype turned up a few times. A read error may be the cause here, since a much bigger clone is one base away. J is TRBJ2-7 and V is TRBV6-6; D possibly corresponds to TRBD2 (6 bases). CDR1 and CDR2 (germline): MNHNY, SVGAGI (reference sequence). CDR3 size: 14 residues. Trimming cost V 0 bases and J 3 bases, with 9 bases left between them. For the CDR3, the DNA is TGTGCCAGCAGTTACTCGCGGGACGGCTACGAGCAGTACTTC. This sequence encodes CASSYSRDGYEQYF.